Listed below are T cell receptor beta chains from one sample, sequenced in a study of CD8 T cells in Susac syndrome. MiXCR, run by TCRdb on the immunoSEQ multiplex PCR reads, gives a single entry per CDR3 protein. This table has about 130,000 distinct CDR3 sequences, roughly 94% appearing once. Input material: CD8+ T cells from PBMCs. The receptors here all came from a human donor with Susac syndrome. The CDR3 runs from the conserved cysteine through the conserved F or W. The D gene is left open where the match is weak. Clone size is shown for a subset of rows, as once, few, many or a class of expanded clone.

CASSLALINEQFF,TGTGCCAGCAGCCTAGCTCTTATCAATGAGCAGTTCTTC,-,TRBJ2-1,TRBV12-3/TRBV12-4,-
CASSLRGSAEQYF,TGTGCCAGCAGCCTCCGCGGGAGCGCCGAGCAGTACTTC,-,TRBJ2-7,TRBV9,TRBD2
CASSLTGQGATEAFF,TGTGCCAGCAGTCTGACGGGACAGGGGGCGACTGAAGCTTTCTTT,-,TRBJ1-1,TRBV6-5,TRBD1
CASSQVLGVASKTQYF,TGCGCCAGCAGCCAAGTTCTCGGGGTTGCGTCTAAGACCCAGTACTTC,-,TRBJ2-5,TRBV4-1,-
CASSLETLPNQPQHF,TGTGCCAGCAGCTTAGAGACCCTCCCTAATCAGCCCCAGCATTTT,-,TRBJ1-5,TRBV11-2,-
CASSYGQLNTEAFF,TGTGCCAGCAGTTACGGTCAGCTAAACACTGAAGCTTTCTTT,-,TRBJ1-1,TRBV6-5,-
CSARTGRGEQFF,TGCAGTGCTAGAACTGGACGGGGTGAGCAGTTCTTC,-,TRBJ2-1,TRBV20-1,-
CASSLGFVGLEYNEQFF,TGCGCCAGCAGCTTGGGGTTCGTGGGGCTAGAATACAATGAGCAGTTCTTC,-,TRBJ2-1,TRBV5-1,-
CASSSEDTPWEQYF,TGCGCCAGCAGCTCCGAGGACACCCCCTGGGAGCAGTACTTC,few,TRBJ2-7,TRBV5-1,-
CSASLPDPQGPNEKLFF,TGCAGTGCTAGTTTGCCGGACCCACAGGGACCCAATGAAAAACTGTTTTTT,-,TRBJ1-4,TRBV20-1,-
CASSRNRVEQYF,TGTGCCAGCAGCAGAAACCGGGTCGAGCAGTACTTC,-,TRBJ2-7,TRBV7-8,-
CASSQKGTPEAFF,TGCGCCAGCAGCCAGAAGGGGACGCCTGAAGCTTTCTTT,once,TRBJ1-1,TRBV4-1,-